This note documents a single T cell receptor beta chain sequence. The sample comes from a study of blood T cell repertoires in COVID-19. For the study at large: Sites across the United States, Italy and Spain contributed samples from acute and convalescent COVID-19. From T cells, B-cell-depleted T cells, or PBMCs came the material, which was cDNA or gDNA.

In the original workflow: Estimated nucleated cell counts came from reference gene primer amplification. TCRdb's copy holds only in-frame clones and misses some; the assay was immunoSEQ multiplex PCR. V, J and clone size are those of that table, while D and trimming were read from the DNA. The sample yields around 100,000 clones, about 88% seen once. The clonotype was recovered from a woman aged 55-70 years with acute or convalescent COVID-19. What was sequenced was peripheral blood.

CDR3 sequence (DNA): TGTGCCAGCAGCCTGCGCCAAGGGAGCCTCACCGGGACAGGTGATGGCTACACCTTC. Amino acid sequence: CASSLRQGSLTGTGDGYTF. The chain combines TRBV7-2 with TRBJ1-2; 8 bases are a match to TRBD1. V gave up 5 bases and J gave up 6 bases; unmatched junction bases: 23. In germline, CDR1 is SGHTA, CDR2 FQGNSA. This CDR3 is 19 amino acids long. Drawing the rest from reference TRBV7-2 and TRBJ1-2, the complete variable domain is GAGVSQSPSNKVTEKGKDVELRCDPISGHTALYWYRQSLGQGLEFLIYFQGNSAPDKSGLPSDRFSAERTGGSVSTLTIQRTQQEDSAVYLCASSLRQGSLTGTGDGYTFGSGTRLTVV.